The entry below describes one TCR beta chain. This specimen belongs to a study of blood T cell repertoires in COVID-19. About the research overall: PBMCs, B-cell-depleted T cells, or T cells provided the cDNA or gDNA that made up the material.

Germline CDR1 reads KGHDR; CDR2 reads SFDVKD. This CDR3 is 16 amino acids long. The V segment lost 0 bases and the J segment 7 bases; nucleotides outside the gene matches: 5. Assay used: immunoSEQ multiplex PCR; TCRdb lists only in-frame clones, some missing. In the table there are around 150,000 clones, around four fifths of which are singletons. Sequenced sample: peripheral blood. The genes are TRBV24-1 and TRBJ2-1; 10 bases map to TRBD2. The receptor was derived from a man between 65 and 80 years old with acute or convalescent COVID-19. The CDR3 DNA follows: TGTGCCACCAGTGATTTGAGCGGGGGGGCGGTTAATGAGCAGTTCTTC. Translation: CATSDLSGGAVNEQFF.